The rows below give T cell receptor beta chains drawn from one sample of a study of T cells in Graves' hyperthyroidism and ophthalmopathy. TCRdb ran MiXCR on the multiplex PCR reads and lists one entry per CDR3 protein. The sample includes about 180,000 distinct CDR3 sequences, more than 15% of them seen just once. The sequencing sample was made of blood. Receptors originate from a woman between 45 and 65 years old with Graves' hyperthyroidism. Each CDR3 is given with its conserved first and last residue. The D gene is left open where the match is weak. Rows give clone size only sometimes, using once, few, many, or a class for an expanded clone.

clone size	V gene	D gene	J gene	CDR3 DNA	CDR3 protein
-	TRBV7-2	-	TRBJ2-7	TGTGCCAGCAGCTTAGTTCGGGGGCTCAGCGACGAGCAGTACTTC	CASSLVRGLSDEQYF
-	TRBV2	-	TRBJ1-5	-	CASSDLGYEQYFGPGRGNQPQHF
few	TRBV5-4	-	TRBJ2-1	TGTGCCAGCAGCTTGGGGGGGGCTAGTGTGAACAATGAGCAGTTCTTC	CASSLGGASVNNEQFF
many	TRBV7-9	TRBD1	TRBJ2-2	TGTGCCAGCAGCCCTACTGACGGCGCCAGGGGGCCCCCCGGGGAGCTGTTTTTT	CASSPTDGARGPPGELFF
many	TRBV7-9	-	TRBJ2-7	TGTGCCAGCAGCGGGGGGAACGAGCAGTACTTC	CASSGGNEQYF
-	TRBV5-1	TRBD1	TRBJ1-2	TGCGCCAGCAGCGTAGGGGGCATTACTAACTATGGCTACACCTTC	CASSVGGITNYGYTF
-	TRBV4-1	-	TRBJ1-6	TGCGCCAGCAGCCAAGAGTTGCGTGTGTACTCACCCCTCCACTTT	CASSQELRVYSPLHF
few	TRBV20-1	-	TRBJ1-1	TGCAGTGCTAGAGATCCGGGTAAAACTGAAGCTTTCTTT	CSARDPGKTEAFF
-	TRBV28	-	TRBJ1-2	TGTGCCAGCAGTTTATCCTCGCGGGGGGGCTACACCTTC	CASSLSSRGGYTF
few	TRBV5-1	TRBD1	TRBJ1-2	TGCGCCAGCAGCTTGGGGCAGGGGGTTTATGGCGGCTACACCTTC	CASSLGQGVYGGYTF
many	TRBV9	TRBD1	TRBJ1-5	TGTGCCAGCAGCAACCGGGACAGTGGGCAGCCCCAGCATTTT	CASSNRDSGQPQHF
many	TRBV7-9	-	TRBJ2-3	TGTGCCAGCAGCTTGTCGAATACGCAGTATTTT	CASSLSNTQYF
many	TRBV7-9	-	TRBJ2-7	TGTGCCAGCAGCTTAGCTGGCAGGGGTCACTACGAGCAGTACTTC	CASSLAGRGHYEQYF
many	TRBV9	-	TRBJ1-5	TGTGCCAGCAGCGTAGGCATAGGGAGCAATCAGCCCCAGCATTTT	CASSVGIGSNQPQHF
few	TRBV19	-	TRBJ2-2	TGTGCCAGTAGTACCCCCCGGGGGAATACCGGGGAGCTGTTTTTT	CASSTPRGNTGELFF
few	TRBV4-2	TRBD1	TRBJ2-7	TGTGCCAGCAGCCCTCGGACAGGGAGCTCCTACGAGCAGTACTTC	CASSPRTGSSYEQYF
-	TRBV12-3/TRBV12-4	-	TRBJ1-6	TGTGCCAGCAGTTTCGAGGCAGGGGATGCACCCCTCCACTTT	CASSFEAGDAPLHF
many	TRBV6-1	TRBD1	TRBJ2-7	TGTGCCAGCAGATTACAGGGGGCGACTGGGGACGAGCAGTACTTC	CASRLQGATGDEQYF
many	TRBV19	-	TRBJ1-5	TGTGCCAGTAGTTCCACAGCCGGCCAGCCCCAGCATTTT	CASSSTAGQPQHF
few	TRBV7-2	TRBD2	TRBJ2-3	TGTGCCAGCAGCTTAGGTTTGCGGGGGGCCACAGATACGCAGTATTTT	CASSLGLRGATDTQYF
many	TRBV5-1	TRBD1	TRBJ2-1	TGCGCCAGCAGCCAGACAGGGGAAGGATACAATGAGCAGTTCTTC	CASSQTGEGYNEQFF
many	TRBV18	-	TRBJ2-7	TGTGCCAGCAGCCCCGGCTACGAGCAGTACTTC	CASSPGYEQYF